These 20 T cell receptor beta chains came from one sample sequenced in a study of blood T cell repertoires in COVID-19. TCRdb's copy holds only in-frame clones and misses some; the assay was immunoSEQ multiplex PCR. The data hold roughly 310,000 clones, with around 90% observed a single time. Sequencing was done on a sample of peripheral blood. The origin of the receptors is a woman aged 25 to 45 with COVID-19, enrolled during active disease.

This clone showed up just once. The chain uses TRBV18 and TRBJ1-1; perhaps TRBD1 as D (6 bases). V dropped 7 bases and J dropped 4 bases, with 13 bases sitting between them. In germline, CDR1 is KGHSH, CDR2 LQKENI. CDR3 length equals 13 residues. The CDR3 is CASLLDSSTEAFF. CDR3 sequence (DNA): TGTGCCAGCTTACTGGACAGTTCCACTGAAGCTTTCTTT.

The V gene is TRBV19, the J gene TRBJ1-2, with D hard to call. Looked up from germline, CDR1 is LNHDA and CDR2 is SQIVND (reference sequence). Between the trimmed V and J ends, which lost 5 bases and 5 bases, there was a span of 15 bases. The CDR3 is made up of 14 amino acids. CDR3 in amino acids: CASSPWVREYGYTF. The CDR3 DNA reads TGTGCCAGTAGTCCATGGGTACGGGAGTATGGCTACACCTTC.

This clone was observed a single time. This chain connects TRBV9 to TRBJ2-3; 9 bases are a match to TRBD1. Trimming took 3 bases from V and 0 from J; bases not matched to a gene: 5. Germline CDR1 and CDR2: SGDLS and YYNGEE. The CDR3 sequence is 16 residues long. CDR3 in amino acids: CASSDGGTGSTDTQYF. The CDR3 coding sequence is TGTGCCAGCAGCGACGGCGGGACAGGGAGCACAGATACGCAGTATTTT.

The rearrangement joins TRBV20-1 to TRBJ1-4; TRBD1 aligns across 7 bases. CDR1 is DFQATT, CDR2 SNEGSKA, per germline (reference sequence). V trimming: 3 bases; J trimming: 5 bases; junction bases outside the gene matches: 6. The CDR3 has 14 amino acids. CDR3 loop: CSASWDSTNEKLFF. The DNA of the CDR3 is TGCAGTGCTAGTTGGGACAGCACGAATGAAAAACTGTTTTTT.

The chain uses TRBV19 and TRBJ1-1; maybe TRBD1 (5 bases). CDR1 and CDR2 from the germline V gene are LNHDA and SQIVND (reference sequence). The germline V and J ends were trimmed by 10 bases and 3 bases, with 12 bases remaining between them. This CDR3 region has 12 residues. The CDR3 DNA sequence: TGTGCCACCCGGGAGGGGTACACTGAAGCTTTCTTT. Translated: CATREGYTEAFF.

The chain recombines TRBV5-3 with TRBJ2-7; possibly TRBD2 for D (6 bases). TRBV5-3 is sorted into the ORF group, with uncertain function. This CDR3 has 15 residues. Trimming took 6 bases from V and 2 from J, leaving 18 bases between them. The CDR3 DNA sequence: TGTGCCAGAAACCCCTTGGCCGGGGGACCCTACGAGCAGTACTTC. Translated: CARNPLAGGPYEQYF.

CDR3 nucleotide sequence: TGTGCCAGTAGTCTTAGCGGGAGGAACACCGGGGAGCTGTTTTTT. This codes for CASSLSGRNTGELFF. The V and J genes are TRBV19 and TRBJ2-2; 9 bases are a match to TRBD2. The germline CDR1 and CDR2 sequences are LNHDA and SQIVND (reference sequence). The CDR3 is made up of 15 amino acids. Trimming at V came to 5 bases and at J to 1 base, leaving 2 bases not matched to a gene.

This CDR3 is CSASSEETQYF. CDR3 bases: TGCAGTGCTAGTTCCGAAGAGACCCAGTACTTC. This chain uses TRBV20-1 with TRBJ2-5, with D unclear. Trimming took off 3 bases at V and 3 bases at J, with 5 bases between the two ends. Germline V CDR1 and CDR2: DFQATT, SNEGSKA (reference sequence). There are 11 residues in the CDR3.

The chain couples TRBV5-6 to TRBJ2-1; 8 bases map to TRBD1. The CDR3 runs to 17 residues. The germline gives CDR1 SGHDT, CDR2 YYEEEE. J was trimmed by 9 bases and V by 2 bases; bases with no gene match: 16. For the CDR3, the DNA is TGTGCCAGCAGCTTCCCCATCCAGGGGGCGGGGTGGGGTGAGCAGTTCTTC. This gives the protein CASSFPIQGAGWGEQFF.

The chain's CDR3 is CASATGTSRDYEQFF. The DNA of the CDR3 is TGTGCCAGTGCAACCGGGACTAGCCGGGACTATGAGCAGTTCTTC. The rearrangement uses TRBV19 and TRBJ2-1, with 9 bases that match TRBD2. Unmatched junction bases numbered 13, after V lost 8 bases and J lost 8 bases. Germline CDR1 and CDR2: LNHDA and SQIVND (reference sequence). The CDR3 loop spans 15 amino acids.

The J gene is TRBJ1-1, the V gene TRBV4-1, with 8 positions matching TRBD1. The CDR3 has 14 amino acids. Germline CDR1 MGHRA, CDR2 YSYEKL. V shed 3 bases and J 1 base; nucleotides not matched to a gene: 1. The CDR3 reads CASSHGQGNTEAFF. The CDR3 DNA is TGCGCCAGCAGCCACGGACAGGGGAACACTGAAGCTTTCTTT.

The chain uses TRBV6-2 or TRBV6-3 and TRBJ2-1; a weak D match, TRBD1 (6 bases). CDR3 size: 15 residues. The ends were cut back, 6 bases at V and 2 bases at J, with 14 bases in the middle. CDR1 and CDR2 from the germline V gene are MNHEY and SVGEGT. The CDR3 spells CASSPGTLTYNEQFF. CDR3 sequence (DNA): TGTGCCAGCAGCCCCGGGACATTAACCTACAATGAGCAGTTCTTC.

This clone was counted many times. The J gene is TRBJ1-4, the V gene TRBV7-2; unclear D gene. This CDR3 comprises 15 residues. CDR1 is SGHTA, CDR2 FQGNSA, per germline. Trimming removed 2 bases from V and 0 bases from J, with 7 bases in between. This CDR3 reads CASSLSHATNEKLFF. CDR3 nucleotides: TGTGCCAGCAGCTTATCACACGCAACTAATGAAAAACTGTTTTTT.

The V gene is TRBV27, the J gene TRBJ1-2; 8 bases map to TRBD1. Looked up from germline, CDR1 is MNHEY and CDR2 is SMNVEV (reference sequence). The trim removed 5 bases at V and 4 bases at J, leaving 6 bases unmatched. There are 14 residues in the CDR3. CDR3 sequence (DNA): TGTGCCAGCAGTCCAGGACAGGGAGTCTATGGCTACACCTTC. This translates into CASSPGQGVYGYTF.

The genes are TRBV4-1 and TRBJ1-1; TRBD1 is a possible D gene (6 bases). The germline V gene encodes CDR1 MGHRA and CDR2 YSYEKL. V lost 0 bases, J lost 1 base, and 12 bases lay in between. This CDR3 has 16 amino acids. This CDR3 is CASSQEGVRGNTEAFF. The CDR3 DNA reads TGCGCCAGCAGCCAAGAGGGTGTCAGGGGGAACACTGAAGCTTTCTTT.

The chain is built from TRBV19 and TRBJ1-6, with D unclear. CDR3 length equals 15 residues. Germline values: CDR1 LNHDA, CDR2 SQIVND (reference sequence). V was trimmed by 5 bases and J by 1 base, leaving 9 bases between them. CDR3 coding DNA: TGTGCCAGTAGTTCCCAGGTGTCCTATAATTCACCCCTCCACTTT. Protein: CASSSQVSYNSPLHF.

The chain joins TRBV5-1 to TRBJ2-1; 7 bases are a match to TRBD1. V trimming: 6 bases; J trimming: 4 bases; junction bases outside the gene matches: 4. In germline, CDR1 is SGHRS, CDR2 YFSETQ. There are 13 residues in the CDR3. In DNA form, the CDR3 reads TGCGCCAGCACTCTGGACAGGTACAATGAGCAGTTCTTC. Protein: CASTLDRYNEQFF.

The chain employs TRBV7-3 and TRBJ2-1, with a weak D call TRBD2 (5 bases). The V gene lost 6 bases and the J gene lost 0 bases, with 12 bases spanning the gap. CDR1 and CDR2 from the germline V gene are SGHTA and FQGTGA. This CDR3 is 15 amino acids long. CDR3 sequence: CASSREGNSYNEQFF. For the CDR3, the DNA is TGTGCCAGCAGTCGAGAGGGAAACTCCTACAATGAGCAGTTCTTC.

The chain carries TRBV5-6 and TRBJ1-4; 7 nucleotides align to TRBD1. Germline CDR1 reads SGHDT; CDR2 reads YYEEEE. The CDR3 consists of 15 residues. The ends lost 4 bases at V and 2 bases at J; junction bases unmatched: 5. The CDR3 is CASSLQTGTNEKLFF. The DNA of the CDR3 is TGTGCCAGCAGCCTCCAGACAGGGACTAATGAAAAACTGTTTTTT.

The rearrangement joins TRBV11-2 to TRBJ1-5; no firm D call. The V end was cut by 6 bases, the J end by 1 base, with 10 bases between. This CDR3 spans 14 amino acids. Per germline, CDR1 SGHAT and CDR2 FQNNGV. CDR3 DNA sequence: TGTGCCAGCAGTGGGTCGGGAAGCAATCAGCCCCAGCATTTT. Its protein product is CASSGSGSNQPQHF. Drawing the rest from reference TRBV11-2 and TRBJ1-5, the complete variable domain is EAGVAQSPRYKIIEKRQSVAFWCNPISGHATLYWYQQILGQGPKLLIQFQNNGVVDDSQLPKDRFSAERLKGVDSTLKIQPAKLEDSAVYLCASSGSGSNQPQHFGDGTRLSIL.